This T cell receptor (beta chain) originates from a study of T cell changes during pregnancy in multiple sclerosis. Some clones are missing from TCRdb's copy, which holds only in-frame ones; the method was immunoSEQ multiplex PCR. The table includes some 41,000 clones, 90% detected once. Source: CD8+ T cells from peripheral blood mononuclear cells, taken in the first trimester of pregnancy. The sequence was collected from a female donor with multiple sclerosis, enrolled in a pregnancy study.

The CDR3 sequence: CASSLNTYEQYF. The CDR3 nucleotides are TGCGCCAGCAGCTTGAATACCTACGAGCAGTACTTC. The rearrangement uses TRBV5-1 and TRBJ2-7, with unresolved D. The CDR3 consists of 12 residues. Trimming removed 1 base at V and 2 bases at J, with 4 bases between. Germline V gives CDR1 SGHRS, CDR2 YFSETQ. The complete variable domain, with remaining parts taken from reference TRBV5-1 and TRBJ2-7, reads KAGVTQTPRYLIKTRGQQVTLSCSPISGHRSVSWYQQTPGQGLQFLFEYFSETQRNKGNFPGRFSGRQFSNSRSEMNVSTLELGDSALYLCASSLNTYEQYFGPGTRLTVT.